This T cell receptor beta chain is from a study of blood T cell repertoires in COVID-19. Looking at the study overall: The United States, Italy and Spain were the sources of the acute and convalescent COVID-19 samples.

Germline V gene sequence: CDR1 MGHDK, CDR2 SYGVNS. The ends were cut back, 3 bases at V and 10 bases at J, with 13 bases in the middle. The CDR3 is made up of 13 amino acids. The authors' processing: Amplification with reference gene primers provided the estimates of nucleated cell counts. Sequencing was performed with immunoSEQ multiplex PCR; in TCRdb, only in-frame clones are kept and a portion is missing. That table gives V, J and clone size, and the DNA gave D and trimming. Altogether about 240,000 clones are present, 86% being singletons, with the ten largest covering 3% to 4%. The participants were between about 18 and 100 years old and came from some 23 US areas.

The TCR was taken from a woman in her thirties or forties with acute COVID-19. The rearrangement uses TRBV25-1 and TRBJ2-1; D remains unclear. The sample taken for sequencing was PBMCs or T cells enriched from blood (not recorded which). The DNA for the CDR3 is TGTGCCAGCAGTGACGGGTTTTCGAGGGAGCAGTTCTTC. Translating gives CASSDGFSREQFF.